The entry that follows covers one T cell receptor beta chain sequence. This table comes from immunoSEQ multiplex PCR, and its TCRdb copy is limited to in-frame clones, with some not included. The sample lists 35,000 to 40,000 clones, approximately 88% occurring once. The CDR3 loop spans 14 amino acids. Trimming shortened V by 5 bases and J by 2 bases, and 12 bases separated the two germline ends. The germline CDR1 and CDR2 sequences are SGHTA and FQGNSA. This record comes from a study of T cells in localized non-small cell lung cancer. The sequenced sample was peripheral blood, obtained before any cancer treatment. The chain recombines TRBV7-2 with TRBJ2-5; D unresolved. The receptor was isolated from a woman aged 40-69 years with stage I lung adenocarcinoma. The CDR3 region has the DNA TGTGCCAGCAGCGCTCGAGGAGATCAAGAGACCCAGTACTTC. This encodes CASSARGDQETQYF.